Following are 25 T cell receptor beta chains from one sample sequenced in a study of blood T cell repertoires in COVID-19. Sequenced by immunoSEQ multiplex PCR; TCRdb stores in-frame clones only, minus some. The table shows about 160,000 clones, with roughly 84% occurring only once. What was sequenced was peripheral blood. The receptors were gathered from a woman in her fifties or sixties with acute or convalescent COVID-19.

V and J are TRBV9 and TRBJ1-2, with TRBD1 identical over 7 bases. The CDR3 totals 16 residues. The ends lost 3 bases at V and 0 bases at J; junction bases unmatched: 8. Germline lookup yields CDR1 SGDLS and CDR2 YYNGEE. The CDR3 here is CASSGWTGRPNYGYTF. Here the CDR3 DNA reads TGTGCCAGCAGCGGATGGACAGGCCGACCTAACTATGGCTACACCTTC.

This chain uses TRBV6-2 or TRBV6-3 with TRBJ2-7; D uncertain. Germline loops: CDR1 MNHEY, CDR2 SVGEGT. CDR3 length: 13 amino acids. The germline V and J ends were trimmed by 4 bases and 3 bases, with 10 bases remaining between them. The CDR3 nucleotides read TGTGCCAGCAGTTCCGAACAGTACTACGAGCAGTACTTC. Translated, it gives CASSSEQYYEQYF.

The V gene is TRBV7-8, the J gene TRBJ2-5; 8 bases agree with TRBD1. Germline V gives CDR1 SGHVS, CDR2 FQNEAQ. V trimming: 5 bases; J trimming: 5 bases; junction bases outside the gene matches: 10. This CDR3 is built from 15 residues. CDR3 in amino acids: CASSGRQGRMETQYF. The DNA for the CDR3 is TGTGCCAGCAGCGGTCGACAGGGGAGGATGGAGACCCAGTACTTC. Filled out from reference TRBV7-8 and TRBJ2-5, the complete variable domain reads GAGVSQSPRYKVAKRGQDVALRCDPISGHVSLFWYQQALGQGPEFLTYFQNEAQLDKSGLPSDRFFAERPEGSVSTLKIQRTQQEDSAVYLCASSGRQGRMETQYFGPGTRLLVL.

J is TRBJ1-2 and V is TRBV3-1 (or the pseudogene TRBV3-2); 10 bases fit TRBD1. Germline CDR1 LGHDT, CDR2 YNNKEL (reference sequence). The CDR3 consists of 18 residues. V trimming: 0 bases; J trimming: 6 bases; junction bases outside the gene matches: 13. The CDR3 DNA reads TGTGCCAGCAGCCAAGATCCCCGGGACAGGGGTGGGTCGAATGGCTACACCTTC. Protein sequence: CASSQDPRDRGGSNGYTF.

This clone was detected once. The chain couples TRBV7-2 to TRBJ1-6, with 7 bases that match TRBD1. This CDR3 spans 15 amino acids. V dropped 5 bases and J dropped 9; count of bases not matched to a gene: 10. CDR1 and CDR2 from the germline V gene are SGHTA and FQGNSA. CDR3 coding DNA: TGTGCCAGCAGCCCAAGACAGGGAGTAGGTTCACCCCTCCACTTT. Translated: CASSPRQGVGSPLHF.

The CDR3 sequence: CASSLLGELFF. The CDR3 DNA sequence: TGTGCCAGCAGCCTGTTGGGGGAGCTGTTTTTT. This chain uses TRBV7-9 with TRBJ2-2; D gene uncertain. V lost 5 bases and J 8 bases, leaving 6 bases between the germline ends. The CDR3 consists of 11 residues. Germline CDR1 and CDR2: SEHNR and FQNEAQ (reference sequence).

CDR3 sequence reads: CASSLGRLAGADTQYF. As DNA, the CDR3 is TGTGCCAGCAGCTTAGGGCGACTAGCGGGCGCAGATACGCAGTATTTT. J is TRBJ2-3 and V is TRBV5-4, with 10 bases that match TRBD2. The junction had 7 bases not matched to a gene; V was cut back by 2 bases and J by 4 bases. The CDR3 sequence is 16 residues long. The V gene's germline CDR1 is SGHNT and CDR2 YYREEE (reference sequence).

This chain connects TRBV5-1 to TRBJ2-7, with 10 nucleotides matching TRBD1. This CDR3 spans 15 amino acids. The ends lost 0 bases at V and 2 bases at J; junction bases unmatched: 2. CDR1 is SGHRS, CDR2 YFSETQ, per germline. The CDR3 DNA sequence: TGCGCCAGCAGCTTGGGGGGACAGGGGACCTACGAGCAGTACTTC. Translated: CASSLGGQGTYEQYF.

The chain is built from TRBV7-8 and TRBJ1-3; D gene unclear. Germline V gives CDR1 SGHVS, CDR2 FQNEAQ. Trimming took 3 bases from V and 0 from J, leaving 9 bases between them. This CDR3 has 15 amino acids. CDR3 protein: CASSFDSFSGNTIYF. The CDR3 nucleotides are TGTGCCAGCAGCTTCGACTCGTTCTCTGGAAACACCATATATTTT.

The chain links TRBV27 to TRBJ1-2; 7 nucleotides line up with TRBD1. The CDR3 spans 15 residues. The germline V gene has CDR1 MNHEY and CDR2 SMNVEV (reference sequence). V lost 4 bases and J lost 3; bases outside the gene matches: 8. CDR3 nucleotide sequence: TGTGCCAGCAGTTCAGACCCGGGACAGTACTATGGCTACACCTTC. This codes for CASSSDPGQYYGYTF.

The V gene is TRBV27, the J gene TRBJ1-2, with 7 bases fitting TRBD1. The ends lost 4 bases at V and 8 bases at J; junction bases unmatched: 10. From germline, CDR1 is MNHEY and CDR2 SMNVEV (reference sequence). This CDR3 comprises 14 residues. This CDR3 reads CASSSHRGMGGYTF. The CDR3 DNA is TGTGCCAGCAGTTCGCACAGGGGAATGGGCGGCTACACCTTC.

The CDR3 reads CASSEFRGIQETQYF. The CDR3, as DNA: TGTGCCAGCAGTGAATTTCGGGGTATTCAAGAGACCCAGTACTTC. The chain carries TRBV2 and TRBJ2-5; D might be TRBD2 (5 bases). This CDR3 is built from 15 residues. Trimming removed 2 bases from V and 2 bases from J, with 12 bases in between. Germline loops: CDR1 SNHLY, CDR2 FYNNEI.

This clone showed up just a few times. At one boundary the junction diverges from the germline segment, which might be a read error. The CDR3 reads CASIEPGSRGYTF. The CDR3 DNA sequence: TGTGCCAGCATTGAACCCGGGAGTCGCGGCTACACCTTC. J is TRBJ1-2 and V is TRBV6-1; D gene unclear. Germline values: CDR1 MNHNS, CDR2 SASEGT. The CDR3 has 13 residues.

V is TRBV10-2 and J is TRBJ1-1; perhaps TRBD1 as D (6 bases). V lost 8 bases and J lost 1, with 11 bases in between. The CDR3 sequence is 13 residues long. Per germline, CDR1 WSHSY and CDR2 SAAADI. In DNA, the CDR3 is TGCGCCAGCTGGACGGACAGGAACACTGAAGCTTTCTTT. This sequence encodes CASWTDRNTEAFF.

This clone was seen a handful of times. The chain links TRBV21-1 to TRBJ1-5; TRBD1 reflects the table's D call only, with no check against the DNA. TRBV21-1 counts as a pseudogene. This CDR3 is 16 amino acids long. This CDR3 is CASSTGQDTSNQPQHF. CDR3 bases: TGTGCCAGCAGCACCGGACAGGATACAAGCAATCAGCCCCAGCATTTT.

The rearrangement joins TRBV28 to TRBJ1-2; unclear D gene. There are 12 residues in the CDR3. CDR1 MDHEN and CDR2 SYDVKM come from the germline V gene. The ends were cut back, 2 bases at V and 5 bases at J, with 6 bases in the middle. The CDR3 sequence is CASSLQAYGYTF. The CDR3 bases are TGTGCCAGCAGTTTACAGGCATATGGCTACACCTTC.

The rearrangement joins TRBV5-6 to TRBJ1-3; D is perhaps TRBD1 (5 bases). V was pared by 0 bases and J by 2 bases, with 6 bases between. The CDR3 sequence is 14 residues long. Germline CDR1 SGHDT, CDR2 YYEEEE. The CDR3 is CASSLVGAGNTIYF. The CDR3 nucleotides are TGTGCCAGCAGCTTGGTAGGGGCTGGAAACACCATATATTTT.

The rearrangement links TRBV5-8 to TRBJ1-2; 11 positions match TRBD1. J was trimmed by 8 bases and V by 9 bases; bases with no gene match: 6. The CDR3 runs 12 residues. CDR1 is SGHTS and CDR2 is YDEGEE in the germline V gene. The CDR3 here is CATSGQGEGYTF. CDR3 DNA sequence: TGTGCCACCTCGGGACAGGGGGAAGGCTACACCTTC.

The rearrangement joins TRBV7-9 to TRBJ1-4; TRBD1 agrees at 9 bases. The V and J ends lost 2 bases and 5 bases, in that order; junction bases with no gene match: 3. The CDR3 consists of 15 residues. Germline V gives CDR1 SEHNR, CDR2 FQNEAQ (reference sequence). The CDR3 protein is CASSLSGTGNEKLFF. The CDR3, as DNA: TGTGCCAGCAGCTTATCGGGGACAGGGAATGAAAAACTGTTTTTT.

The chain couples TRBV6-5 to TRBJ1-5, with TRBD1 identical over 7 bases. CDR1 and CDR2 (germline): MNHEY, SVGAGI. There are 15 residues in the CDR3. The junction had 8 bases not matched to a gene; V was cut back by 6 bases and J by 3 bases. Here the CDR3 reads CASSDRQGLNQPQHF. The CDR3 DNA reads TGTGCCAGCAGCGACCGACAGGGCCTCAATCAGCCCCAGCATTTT.

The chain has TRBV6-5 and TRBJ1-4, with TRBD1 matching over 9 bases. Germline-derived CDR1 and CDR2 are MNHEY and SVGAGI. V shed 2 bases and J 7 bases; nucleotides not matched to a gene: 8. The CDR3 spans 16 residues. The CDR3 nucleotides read TGTGCCAGCAGTTACCTCCGGGGGACAGGGCTTGAAAAACTGTTTTTT. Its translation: CASSYLRGTGLEKLFF.

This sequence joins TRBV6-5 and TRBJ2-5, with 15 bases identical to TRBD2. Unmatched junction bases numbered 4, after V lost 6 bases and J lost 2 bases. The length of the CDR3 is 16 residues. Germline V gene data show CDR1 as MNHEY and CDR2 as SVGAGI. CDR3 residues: CASRYGTSGGQETQYF. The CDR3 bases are TGTGCCAGCAGATACGGGACTAGCGGGGGGCAAGAGACCCAGTACTTC.

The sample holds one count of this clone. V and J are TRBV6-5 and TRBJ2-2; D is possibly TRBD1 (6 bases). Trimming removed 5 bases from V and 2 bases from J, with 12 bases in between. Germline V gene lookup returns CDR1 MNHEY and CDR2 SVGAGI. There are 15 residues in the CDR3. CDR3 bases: TGTGCCAGCAGTACCCCCAGGGGAAACACCGGGGAGCTGTTTTTT. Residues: CASSTPRGNTGELFF.

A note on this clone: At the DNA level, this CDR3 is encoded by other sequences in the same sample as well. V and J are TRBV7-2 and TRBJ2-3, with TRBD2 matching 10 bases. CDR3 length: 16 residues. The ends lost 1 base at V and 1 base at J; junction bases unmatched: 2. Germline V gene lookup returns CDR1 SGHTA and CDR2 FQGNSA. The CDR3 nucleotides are TGTGCCAGCAGCTTAGGTCTAGCGGGGGGCACAGATACGCAGTATTTT. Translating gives CASSLGLAGGTDTQYF.

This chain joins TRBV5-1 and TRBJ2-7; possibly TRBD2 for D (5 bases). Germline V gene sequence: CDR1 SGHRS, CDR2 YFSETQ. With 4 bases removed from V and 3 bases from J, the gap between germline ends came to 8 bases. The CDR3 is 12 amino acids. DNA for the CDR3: TGCGCCAGCAGCGCCGCGGGCTACGAGCAGTACTTC. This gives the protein CASSAAGYEQYF.